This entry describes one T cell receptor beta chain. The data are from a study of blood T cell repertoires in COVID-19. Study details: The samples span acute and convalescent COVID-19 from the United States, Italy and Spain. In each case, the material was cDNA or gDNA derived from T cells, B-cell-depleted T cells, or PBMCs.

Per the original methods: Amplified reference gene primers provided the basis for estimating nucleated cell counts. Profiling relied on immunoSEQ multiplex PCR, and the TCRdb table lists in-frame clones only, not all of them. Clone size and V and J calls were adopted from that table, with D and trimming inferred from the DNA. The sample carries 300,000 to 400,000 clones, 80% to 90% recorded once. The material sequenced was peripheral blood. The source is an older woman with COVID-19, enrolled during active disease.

The CDR3 DNA is TGTGCCAGCAGTTACGGACCCAAGGGGGGCAATCAGCCCCAGCATTTT. Its protein is CASSYGPKGGNQPQHF. The chain has TRBV6-6 and TRBJ1-5, with a possible D match to TRBD1 (6 bases). With 2 bases removed from V and 2 bases from J, the gap between germline ends came to 13 bases. The CDR3 is made up of 16 amino acids. CDR1 is MNHNY, CDR2 SVGAGI, per germline (reference sequence).